The 10 T cell receptor beta chains presented below share a single source sample, sequenced in a study of T cell repertoires in cytomegalovirus infection. These receptors lack a known antigen. Each CDR3 protein is one row after TCRdb ran MiXCR on the reads. The sample yields hundreds of thousands of distinct CDR3 sequences, roughly 33% seen once. This sample comprised cultured CD8+ T cells from PBMCs, obtained from culture after CMV antigen stimulation. The receptor set was obtained from a human donor in good health (CMV status not recorded). Some clones in this sample may be carry-over from other donors' samples.

This clonotype appeared many times. The chain joins TRBV28 to TRBJ2-2, with 8 bases that match TRBD2. Germline V lookup: CDR1 MDHEN, CDR2 SYDVKM. Unmatched junction bases numbered 12, after V lost 3 bases and J lost 3 bases. CDR3 length: 18 amino acids. CDR3 nucleotide sequence: TGTGCCAGCAGTTTGTATTTCACCGGGCGGGGGGACACCGGGGAGCTGTTTTTT. This encodes CASSLYFTGRGDTGELFF.

This clonotype turned up a few times. The rearrangement joins TRBV7-9 to TRBJ1-4; TRBD1 agrees at 8 bases. With 5 bases clipped from V and 6 bases from J, the junction kept 8 bases outside the gene matches. The germline gives CDR1 SEHNR, CDR2 FQNEAQ (reference sequence). The CDR3 covers 15 residues. DNA of the CDR3: TGTGCCAGCAGCATTCGACAGGGGACAGATGAAAAACTGTTTTTT. Residues: CASSIRQGTDEKLFF.

This clonotype was seen a few times. This chain joins TRBV4-1 and TRBJ1-1, with D uncertain. Germline V gene sequence: CDR1 MGHRA, CDR2 YSYEKL. The CDR3 runs 15 residues. V was cut by 0 bases and J by 4 bases, with 12 bases left in between. The chain's CDR3 is CASSQELMGGTEAFF. In DNA form, the CDR3 reads TGCGCCAGCAGCCAAGAATTGATGGGAGGCACTGAAGCTTTCTTT.

This chain links TRBV9 with TRBJ1-1; a possible D gene is TRBD1 (6 bases). From germline, CDR1 is SGDLS and CDR2 YYNGEE. CDR3 size: 14 residues. Trimming took 7 bases from V and 4 from J, leaving 17 bases between them. Here the CDR3 DNA reads TGTGCCAGCGGAAGTCCAACAGGGTTCACTGAAGCTTTCTTT. It yields the protein CASGSPTGFTEAFF.

The chain has TRBV7-9 and TRBJ2-6; possible D gene TRBD1, 6 bases. The CDR3 is made up of 17 amino acids. Germline loops: CDR1 SEHNR, CDR2 FQNEAQ (reference sequence). V gave up 3 bases and J gave up 0 bases, with 12 bases separating them. This chain's CDR3 is CASSFGTRYSGANVLTF. In DNA form, the CDR3 reads TGTGCCAGCAGCTTCGGGACAAGGTACTCTGGGGCCAACGTCCTGACTTTC.

This clonotype came up a few times. This chain uses TRBV6-1 with TRBJ1-5; D gene unclear. From germline, CDR1 is MNHNS and CDR2 SASEGT. V was cut by 0 bases and J by 0 bases, with 12 bases left in between. This CDR3 region has 17 residues. CDR3 loop: CASSEARHQYSNQPQHF. CDR3 DNA sequence: TGTGCCAGCAGTGAAGCGCGTCACCAATATAGCAATCAGCCCCAGCATTTT.

V is TRBV13 and J is TRBJ1-5; D not resolved. This CDR3 comprises 14 residues. Per germline, CDR1 PRHDT and CDR2 FYEKMQ (reference sequence). Trimming took 0 bases from V and 4 from J, leaving 7 bases between them. The CDR3 DNA is TGTGCCAGCAGCTTAGGCAGGCAGAATCAGCCCCAGCATTTT. Translating it yields CASSLGRQNQPQHF. Full variable domain (missing parts from reference TRBV13 and TRBJ1-5): AAGVIQSPRHLIKEKRETATLKCYPIPRHDTVYWYQQGPGQDPQFLISFYEKMQSDKGSIPDRFSAQQFSDYHSELNMSSLELGDSALYFCASSLGRQNQPQHFGDGTRLSIL.

The chain carries TRBV15 and TRBJ1-2; no definite D call. V was pared by 6 bases and J by 2 bases, with 7 bases between. Germline lookup yields CDR1 LNHNV and CDR2 YYDKDF (reference sequence). This CDR3 contains 12 residues. The DNA of the CDR3 is TGTGCCACCAGGGGGTTCAACTATGGCTACACCTTC. It specifies CATRGFNYGYTF.

This sequence joins TRBV7-2 and TRBJ2-2; no reliable D call. From germline, CDR1 is SGHTA and CDR2 FQGNSA. The V end was cut by 1 base, the J end by 5 bases, with 8 bases between. This CDR3 comprises 14 residues. The CDR3, as DNA: TGTGCCAGCAGCTTAGGTTGGGAAACCGGGGAGCTGTTTTTT. The encoded protein is CASSLGWETGELFF.

This clonotype was seen a handful of times. This sequence joins TRBV12-3 or TRBV12-4 and TRBJ2-1, with 14 bases that match TRBD2. The V segment lost 5 bases and the J segment 9 bases; nucleotides outside the gene matches: 9. The CDR3 sequence is 16 residues long. The CDR3 nucleotides read TGTGCCAGCAGTCCGCGACTAGCGGGGGGGCCTTTTGAGCAGTTCTTC. Protein: CASSPRLAGGPFEQFF.